This is a list of T cell receptor beta chains from one sample in a study of blood T cell repertoires in COVID-19. The method was immunoSEQ multiplex PCR; TCRdb's version includes in-frame clones alone and lacks a portion of them. The sample includes roughly 300,000 clones, 80% to 90% of them seen just once. The sample consisted of peripheral blood. The source is a woman in her forties or fifties with acute or convalescent COVID-19. CDR3s include the opening cysteine and the closing phenylalanine or tryptophan. A D gene is named only where the DNA matches it firmly. Only some rows state a clone size, as once, few, many or a class for expanded clones.

>-|TRBJ1-1|few|TRBV5-1
CATYRDTGTEAFF
TGCGCCACCTACAGGGACACGGGGACTGAAGCTTTCTTT
>-|TRBJ1-5|-|TRBV24-1
CATSDLTPRRGDQPQHF
TGTGCCACCAGTGATTTGACACCGCGGAGAGGAGATCAGCCCCAGCATTTT
>-|TRBJ1-1|few|TRBV27
CASSLKGVTEAFF
TGTGCCAGCAGTTTAAAAGGGGTCACTGAAGCTTTCTTT
>TRBD2|TRBJ2-5|few|TRBV7-9
CAALTSGSETQYF
TGTGCCGCCCTGACTAGCGGGAGTGAGACCCAGTACTTC
>-|TRBJ2-3|-|TRBV5-1
CASSLTPDTQYF
TGCGCCAGCAGCCTAACCCCAGATACGCAGTATTTT
>TRBD1|TRBJ1-4|-|TRBV5-4
CASSIKAGQGAEKLFF
TGTGCCAGCAGCATTAAAGCGGGACAGGGAGCAGAAAAACTGTTTTTT
>-|TRBJ1-1|-|TRBV12-5
CASGLVNQGAEAFF
TGTGCTAGTGGTTTGGTAAACCAGGGCGCTGAAGCTTTCTTT
>TRBD2|TRBJ2-1|-|TRBV27
CAAQGLAGADNEQFF
TGTGCCGCGCAGGGACTAGCGGGGGCCGACAATGAGCAGTTCTTC
>TRBD2|TRBJ2-1|-|TRBV7-2
CASSLRIAGANEQFF
TGTGCCAGCAGCTTAAGGATAGCGGGAGCCAATGAGCAGTTCTTC
>-|TRBJ1-2|once|TRBV27
CASSKDSNRYGYTF
TGTGCCAGCAGTAAGGACAGTAATCGTTATGGCTACACCTTC
>TRBD1|TRBJ1-5|-|TRBV30
CAWGTANQPQHF
TGTGCCTGGGGGACAGCCAATCAGCCCCAGCATTTT
>TRBD1|TRBJ2-7|-|TRBV30
CAWRPRGTGGFYEQYF
TGTGCCTGGAGGCCGAGGGGGACAGGGGGTTTCTACGAGCAGTACTTC
>-|TRBJ1-1|-|TRBV19
CASSIGVASISEAFF
TGTGCCAGTAGTATAGGTGTTGCCAGTATATCAGAAGCTTTCTTT
>TRBD1|TRBJ1-2|-|TRBV29-1
CSVAGGDYGYTF
TGCAGCGTTGCAGGGGGAGACTATGGCTACACCTTC
>-|TRBJ2-1|-|TRBV7-7
CASSPNRADEQFF
TGTGCCAGCAGCCCAAACAGGGCAGATGAGCAGTTCTTC
>TRBD1|TRBJ2-2|-|TRBV24-1
CAISPSGTANTGELFF
TGTGCCATCAGTCCTTCCGGGACAGCCAACACCGGGGAGCTGTTTTTT
>TRBD2|TRBJ2-3|-|TRBV27
CASSLREPKSTDTQYF
TGTGCCAGCAGTTTGCGGGAGCCGAAAAGTACAGATACGCAGTATTTT
>-|TRBJ2-5|-|TRBV2
CASSDGGIWETQYF
TGTGCCAGCAGTGATGGGGGGATTTGGGAGACCCAGTACTTC
>TRBD1|TRBJ1-5|-|TRBV6-2/TRBV6-3
CASSYSRDRRSYKNSNQPQHF
TGTGCCAGCAGTTACTCGAGGGACAGAAGATCTTACAAGAATAGCAATCAGCCCCAGCATTTT
>TRBD1|TRBJ1-5|-|TRBV6-2/TRBV6-3
CASSFVQDRGLLRNQPQHF
TGTGCCAGCAGTTTCGTCCAGGACAGGGGGCTTCTGAGGAATCAGCCCCAGCATTTT
>TRBD2|TRBJ2-2|-|TRBV7-9
CASSPSGVGTGELFF
TGTGCCAGCAGCCCCAGCGGGGTCGGCACCGGGGAGCTGTTTTTT
>TRBD2|TRBJ2-3|-|TRBV6-6
CASSLAGERVDTQYF
TGTGCCAGCAGCCTAGCGGGAGAGCGGGTAGATACGCAGTATTTT
>-|TRBJ1-4|-|TRBV2
CASSPPVTNEKLFF
TGTGCCAGCAGTCCCCCCGTCACTAATGAAAAACTGTTTTTT
>TRBD2|TRBJ2-3|-|TRBV2
CASHLSHSGSTDTQYF
TGTGCCAGCCACCTCAGCCATAGCGGGAGCACAGATACGCAGTATTTT
>TRBD1|TRBJ1-2|-|TRBV30
CAWTKASGTGDGYTF
TGTGCCTGGACGAAAGCCTCCGGGACAGGTGATGGCTACACCTTC
>-|TRBJ2-7|-|TRBV10-3
CAIRGGQTYEQYF
TGTGCCATCAGGGGGGGACAGACCTACGAGCAGTACTTC
>TRBD2|TRBJ2-1|-|TRBV7-9
CASSSLGLAGEDEQFF
TGTGCCAGCAGCTCCCTAGGGCTAGCGGGAGAGGATGAGCAGTTCTTC
>-|TRBJ1-2|-|TRBV28
CASSLFPDSYGYTF
TGTGCCAGCAGTTTATTCCCTGACAGCTATGGCTACACCTTC
>-|TRBJ2-1|-|TRBV18
CASSRSIAFSSGNEQFF
TGTGCCAGCTCACGAAGTATCGCATTCTCCTCCGGGAATGAGCAGTTCTTC
>TRBD1|TRBJ2-5|-|TRBV6-6
CASFRGQPETQYF
TGTGCCAGCTTTAGGGGACAGCCAGAGACCCAGTACTTC
>-|TRBJ1-2|-|TRBV29-1
CSVGAGEGYGYTF
TGCAGCGTTGGGGCAGGGGAGGGCTATGGCTACACCTTC
>TRBD1|TRBJ1-5|-|TRBV23-1
CASRQTGNSNQPQHF
TGCGCCAGCAGGCAGACAGGGAATAGCAATCAGCCCCAGCATTTT
>TRBD2|TRBJ2-2|once|TRBV6-5
CASNAGETGELFF
TGTGCCAGCAATGCGGGAGAGACCGGGGAGCTGTTTTTT
>-|TRBJ2-2|-|TRBV7-9
CASSLVPRGDTGELFF
TGTGCCAGCAGCTTGGTCCCACGAGGTGACACCGGGGAGCTGTTTTTT
>TRBD2|TRBJ2-7|-|TRBV9
CASSFTSDSYEQYF
TGTGCCAGCAGCTTTACTAGCGACTCCTACGAGCAGTACTTC
>-|TRBJ2-5|-|TRBV4-2
CASSQVGGRETQYF
TGTGCCAGCAGCCAAGTGGGGGGTCGAGAGACCCAGTACTTC
>-|TRBJ1-6|-|TRBV7-2
CASSLGYGGVSPLHF
TGTGCCAGCAGCTTAGGTTACGGAGGGGTGTCACCCCTCCACTTT
>TRBD2|TRBJ2-2|few|TRBV9
CASKGAGGKTGELFF
TGTGCCAGCAAGGGAGCCGGGGGGAAAACCGGGGAGCTGTTTTTT
>TRBD1|TRBJ1-1|-|TRBV7-9
CASNPTGNVNTEAFF
TGTGCCAGCAACCCGACAGGGAACGTGAACACTGAAGCTTTCTTT
>TRBD1|TRBJ1-3|-|TRBV28
CASSFPGTGKTGNTIYF
TGTGCCAGCAGTTTCCCAGGGACAGGAAAGACTGGAAACACCATATATTTT
>-|TRBJ1-4|-|TRBV6-5
CASSSHRGEKLFF
TGTGCCAGCAGTTCACATCGGGGGGAAAAACTGTTTTTT
>TRBD1|TRBJ1-4|-|TRBV6-6
CASSHGQGYEKLFF
TGTGCCAGCAGTCACGGACAGGGGTATGAAAAACTGTTTTTT
>TRBD2|TRBJ2-2|-|TRBV24-1
CATSDPSGGLANTGELFF
TGTGCCACCAGTGATCCTAGCGGGGGCCTCGCGAACACCGGGGAGCTGTTTTTT
>-|TRBJ2-5|-|TRBV29-1
CSVAGGVGETQYF
TGCAGCGTTGCAGGAGGGGTCGGAGAGACCCAGTACTTC